Presented here are 10 T cell receptor beta chains from one specimen sequenced in a study of blood T cells in healthy people across ages. Next came a second PCR, run for about 7 to 12 cycles, which used a sample-barcoded 5' primer along with a J-beta primer mix. TCRdb processed the 5' RACE reads anew with MiXCR; each CDR3 protein has one entry. The profile covers around 1,000,000 distinct CDR3 sequences, with 35% to 45% appearing a single time and around 13% taken by the ten largest. Specimen: blood. These receptors originate from a man between 18 and 29 years old in good health.

This clonotype appeared a few times. J is TRBJ1-1 and V is TRBV7-3; D gene uncertain. The CDR3 length is 15 residues. V gave up 0 bases and J gave up 3 bases, with 11 bases separating them. Germline loops: CDR1 SGHTA, CDR2 FQGTGA. CDR3 bases: TGTGCCAGCAGCTTAACGCCCGACAAGTACACTGAAGCTTTCTTT. Translated, it gives CASSLTPDKYTEAFF.

The CDR3 DNA sequence: TGCGCCAGCAGCTTTGACCCGAATACGCAGCATTTT. Amino acid sequence: CASSFDPNTQHF. The chain employs TRBV5-1 and TRBJ2-3; no clear D. The end of the DNA fits TRBJ1-5 better, so the J call may be wrong. CDR1 is SGHRS and CDR2 is YFSETQ in the germline V gene. This CDR3 comprises 12 residues.

This clonotype was counted at least ten times. V gene TRBV12-3 or TRBV12-4 combines with J gene TRBJ2-1; 7 nucleotides match TRBD2. V lost 5 bases and J lost 2; bases outside the gene matches: 3. The CDR3 contains 14 residues. As DNA, the CDR3 is TGTGCCAGCAGTCCCGGACTAGCCTACAATGAGCAGTTCTTC. Translating gives CASSPGLAYNEQFF.

The chain joins TRBV6-2 or TRBV6-3 to TRBJ1-5; D unclear. V dropped 8 bases and J dropped 5 bases, with 13 bases sitting between them. Looked up from germline, CDR1 is MNHEY and CDR2 is SVGEGT. This CDR3 is 13 amino acids long. This chain's CDR3 is CASRRIMDQPQHF. CDR3 in DNA: TGTGCCAGCCGACGGATCATGGATCAGCCCCAGCATTTT.

J is TRBJ1-1 and V is TRBV20-1; D is unclear. CDR1 DFQATT and CDR2 SNEGSKA come from the germline V gene (reference sequence). V gave up 4 bases and J gave up 2 bases, with 8 bases separating them. The CDR3 sequence is 12 residues long. The CDR3 bases are TGCAGTGCTACTAAAAGAAACACTGAAGCTTTCTTT. Its translation is CSATKRNTEAFF.

The chain employs TRBV10-3 and TRBJ2-1; possibly TRBD2 for D (7 bases). Germline V CDR1 and CDR2: ENHRY, SYGVKD. Trimming stripped 4 bases from V and 10 bases from J, with 14 bases between. The CDR3 has 13 residues. The CDR3 loop reads CAISAGGSYEQFF. CDR3 nucleotide sequence: TGTGCCATCAGTGCGGGGGGCTCCTACGAGCAGTTCTTC.

The chain has TRBV20-1 and TRBJ2-5, with TRBD1 as a possible D gene (5 bases). The CDR3 is 14 residues long. V was shortened by 6 bases and J by 0 bases, with 14 bases between the two germline ends. Per the germline V gene, CDR1 is DFQATT and CDR2 is SNEGSKA (reference sequence). CDR3 sequence reads: CSARQGWYQETQYF. CDR3 DNA: TGCAGTGCGCGCCAGGGCTGGTACCAAGAGACCCAGTACTTC.

There are a few counts of this clonotype. The chain employs TRBV6-2 or TRBV6-3 and TRBJ2-5; TRBD1 is a possible D gene (5 bases). TRBJ2-7 matches the DNA end more closely, so the J call is doubtful. The CDR3 has 11 amino acids. Germline CDR1 is MNHEY and CDR2 is SVGEGT. In nucleotides, the CDR3 is TGTGCCAGCAGTTGGGGCGACGAGCAGTACTTC. Residues: CASSWGDEQYF.

The chain links TRBV7-9 to TRBJ1-1; unclear D gene. Trimming took 5 bases from V and 5 from J, leaving 18 bases between them. This CDR3 has 15 amino acids. Germline assignment: CDR1 SEHNR and CDR2 FQNEAQ (reference sequence). Here the CDR3 DNA reads TGTGCCAGCAGCGAAGCGAGGACCGCCGGGACTGAAGCTTTCTTT. Protein sequence: CASSEARTAGTEAFF. The complete variable domain, with remaining parts taken from reference TRBV7-9 and TRBJ1-1, reads DTGVSQNPRHKITKRGQNVTFRCDPISEHNRLYWYRQTLGQGPEFLTYFQNEAQLEKSRLLSDRFSAERPKGSFSTLEIQRTEQGDSAMYLCASSEARTAGTEAFFGQGTRLTVV.

The chain employs TRBV6-5 and TRBJ1-4, with D uncertain. The length of the CDR3 is 13 residues. Germline CDR1 MNHEY, CDR2 SVGAGI. The V gene lost 6 bases and the J gene lost 4 bases, with 9 bases spanning the gap. The CDR3 region is CASSSSFNEKLFF. The DNA of the CDR3 is TGTGCCAGCAGCAGTAGCTTTAATGAAAAACTGTTTTTT.